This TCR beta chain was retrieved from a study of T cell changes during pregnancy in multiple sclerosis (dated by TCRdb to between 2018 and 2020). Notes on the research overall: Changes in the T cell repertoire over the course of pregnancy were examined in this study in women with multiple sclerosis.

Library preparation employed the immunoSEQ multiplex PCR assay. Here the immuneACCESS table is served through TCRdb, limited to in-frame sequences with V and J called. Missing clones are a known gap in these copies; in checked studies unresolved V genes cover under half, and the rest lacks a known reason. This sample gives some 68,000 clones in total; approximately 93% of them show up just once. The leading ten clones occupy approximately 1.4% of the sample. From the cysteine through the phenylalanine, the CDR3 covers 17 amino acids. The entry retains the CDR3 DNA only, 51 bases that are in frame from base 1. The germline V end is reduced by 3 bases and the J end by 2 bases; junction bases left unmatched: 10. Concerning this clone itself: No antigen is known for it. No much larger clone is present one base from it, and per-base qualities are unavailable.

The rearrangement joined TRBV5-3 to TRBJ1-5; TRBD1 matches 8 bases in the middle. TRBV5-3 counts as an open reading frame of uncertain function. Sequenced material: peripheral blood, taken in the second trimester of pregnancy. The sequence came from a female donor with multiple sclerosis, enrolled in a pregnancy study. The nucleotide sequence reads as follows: TGTGCCAGAAGCTGGACCCCATCAGGGGGCGGCAATCAGCCCCAGCATTTT. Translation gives CARSWTPSGGGNQPQHF.